Sequencing of this T cell receptor beta chain was carried out in a study of T cells after yellow fever vaccination. Study-level results: A small proportion of clonotypes was detected in both the CD4 and CD8 compartments. Abundant clonotypes (contaminants from the bulk population) could be present in FACS-sorted repertoires. Among primary-vaccination clones, most reappeared after the booster, at approximately 96% for CD4 and under 90% for CD8.

This clonotype was seen a handful of times. The target antigen is unknown. MiXCR, applied by TCRdb to the 5' RACE reads, yields one record per CDR3 protein. The table records a few hundred thousand distinct CDR3 sequences, around 4.1% of them present only once. This CDR3 spans 18 amino acids. The germline gives CDR1 MNHEY, CDR2 SVGAGI. After removal of 5 bases from V and 6 bases from J, the junction contained 18 bases not matched to a gene. The chain joins TRBV6-5 to TRBJ2-1; 8 bases line up with TRBD2. The sample here was PBMCs, taken 5 days after the yellow fever booster vaccination. This sequence originates from a man younger than 35 who received the YFV17D yellow fever vaccine. CDR3 residues: CASSPQASGGTSINEQFF. CDR3 in DNA: TGTGCCAGCAGTCCCCAGGCGAGCGGGGGAACGTCTATCAATGAGCAGTTCTTC.